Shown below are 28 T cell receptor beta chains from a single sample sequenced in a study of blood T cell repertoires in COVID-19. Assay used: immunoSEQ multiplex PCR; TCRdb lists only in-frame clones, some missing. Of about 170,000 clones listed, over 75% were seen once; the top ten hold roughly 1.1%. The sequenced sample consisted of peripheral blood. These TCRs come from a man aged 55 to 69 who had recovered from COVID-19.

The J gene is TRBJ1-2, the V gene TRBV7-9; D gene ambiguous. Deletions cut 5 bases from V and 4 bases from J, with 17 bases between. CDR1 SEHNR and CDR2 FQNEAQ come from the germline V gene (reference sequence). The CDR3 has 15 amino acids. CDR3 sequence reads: CASSPLGVIGYGYTF. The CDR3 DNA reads TGTGCCAGCAGCCCCCTCGGGGTAATAGGCTATGGCTACACCTTC.

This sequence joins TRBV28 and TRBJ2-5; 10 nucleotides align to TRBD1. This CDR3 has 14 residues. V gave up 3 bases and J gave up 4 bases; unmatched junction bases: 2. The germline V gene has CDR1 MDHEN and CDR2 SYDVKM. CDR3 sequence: CASSLDRGGETQYF. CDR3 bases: TGTGCCAGCAGTTTGGACAGGGGGGGAGAGACCCAGTACTTC.

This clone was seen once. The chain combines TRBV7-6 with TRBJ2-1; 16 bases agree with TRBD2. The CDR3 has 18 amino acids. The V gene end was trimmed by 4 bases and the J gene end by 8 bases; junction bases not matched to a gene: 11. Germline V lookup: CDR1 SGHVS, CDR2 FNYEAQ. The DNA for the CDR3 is TGTGCCAGCAGCTCGTTCCCGGGACTAGCGGGGGGGAAGGATGAGCAGTTCTTC. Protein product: CASSSFPGLAGGKDEQFF.

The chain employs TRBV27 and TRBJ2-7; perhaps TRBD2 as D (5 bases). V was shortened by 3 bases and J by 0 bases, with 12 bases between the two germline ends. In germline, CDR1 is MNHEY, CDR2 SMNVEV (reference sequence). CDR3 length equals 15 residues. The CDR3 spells CASSLEASSSYEQYF. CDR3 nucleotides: TGTGCCAGCAGTTTGGAGGCCTCGAGCTCCTACGAGCAGTACTTC.

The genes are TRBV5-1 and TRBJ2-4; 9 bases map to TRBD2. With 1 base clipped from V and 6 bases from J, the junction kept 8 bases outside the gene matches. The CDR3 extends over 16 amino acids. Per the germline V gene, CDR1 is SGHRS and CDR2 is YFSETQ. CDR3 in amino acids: CASSLSASGALNIQYF. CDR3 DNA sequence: TGCGCCAGCAGCTTGTCGGCTAGCGGGGCCTTAAACATTCAGTACTTC.

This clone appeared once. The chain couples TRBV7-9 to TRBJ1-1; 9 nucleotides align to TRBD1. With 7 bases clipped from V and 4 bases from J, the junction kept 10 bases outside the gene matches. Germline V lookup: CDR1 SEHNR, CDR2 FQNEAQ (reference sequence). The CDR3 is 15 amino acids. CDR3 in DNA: TGTGCCAGCACCTTCGGGGACAGGGAGAGCACTGAAGCTTTCTTT. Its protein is CASTFGDRESTEAFF.

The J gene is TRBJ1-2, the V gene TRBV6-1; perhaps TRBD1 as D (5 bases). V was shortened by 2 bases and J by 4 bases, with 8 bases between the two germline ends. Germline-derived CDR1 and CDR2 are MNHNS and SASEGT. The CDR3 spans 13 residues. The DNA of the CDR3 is TGTGCCAGCAGTGAAACGGGACTCTATGGCTACACCTTC. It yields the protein CASSETGLYGYTF.

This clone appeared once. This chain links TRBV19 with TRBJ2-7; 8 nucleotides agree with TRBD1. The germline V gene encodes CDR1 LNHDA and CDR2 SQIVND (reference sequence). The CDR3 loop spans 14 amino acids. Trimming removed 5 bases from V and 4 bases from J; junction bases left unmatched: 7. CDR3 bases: TGTGCCAGTAGTGAACCAGGGGGCATTTACGAGCAGTACTTC. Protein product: CASSEPGGIYEQYF. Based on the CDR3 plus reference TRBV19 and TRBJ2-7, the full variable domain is DGGITQSPKYLFRKEGQNVTLSCEQNLNHDAMYWYRQDPGQGLRLIYYSQIVNDFQKGDIAEGYSVSREKKESFPLTVTSAQKNPTAFYLCASSEPGGIYEQYFGPGTRLTVT.

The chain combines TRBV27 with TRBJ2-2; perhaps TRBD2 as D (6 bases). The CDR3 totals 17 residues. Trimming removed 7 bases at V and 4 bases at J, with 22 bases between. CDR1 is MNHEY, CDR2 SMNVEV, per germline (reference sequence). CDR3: CASNSAPGGAGTGELFF. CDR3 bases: TGTGCCAGCAATTCCGCCCCCGGAGGGGCCGGCACCGGGGAGCTGTTTTTT.

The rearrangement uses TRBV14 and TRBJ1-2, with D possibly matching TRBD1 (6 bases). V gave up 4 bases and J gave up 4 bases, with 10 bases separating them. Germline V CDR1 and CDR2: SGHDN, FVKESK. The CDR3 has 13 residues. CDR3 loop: CASSPQQGYGYTF. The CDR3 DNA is TGTGCCAGCAGCCCCCAACAGGGCTATGGCTACACCTTC.

CDR3 region: CASSLGQGAMETQYF. CDR3 in DNA: TGTGCCAGCAGCTTAGGACAGGGGGCGATGGAGACCCAGTACTTC. The V gene is TRBV7-9, the J gene TRBJ2-5, with 10 positions matching TRBD1. Per the germline V gene, CDR1 is SEHNR and CDR2 is FQNEAQ (reference sequence). The CDR3 is 15 amino acids. V shed 1 base and J 5 bases; nucleotides not matched to a gene: 4.

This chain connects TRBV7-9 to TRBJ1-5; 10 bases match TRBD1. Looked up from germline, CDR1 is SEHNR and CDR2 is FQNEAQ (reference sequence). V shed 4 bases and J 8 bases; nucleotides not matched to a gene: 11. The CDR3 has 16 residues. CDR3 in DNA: TGTGCCAGCAGCTATAGTGGGACAGGGGAATGGGAGCCCCAGCATTTT. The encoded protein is CASSYSGTGEWEPQHF. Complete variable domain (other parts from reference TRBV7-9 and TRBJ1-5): DTGVSQNPRHKITKRGQNVTFRCDPISEHNRLYWYRQTLGQGPEFLTYFQNEAQLEKSRLLSDRFSAERPKGSFSTLEIQRTEQGDSAMYLCASSYSGTGEWEPQHFGDGTRLSIL.

CDR3 bases: TGTGCCAGCAGCTACGGGTCCCTCCTGGGCACAGATACGCAGTATTTT. Amino acids: CASSYGSLLGTDTQYF. The rearrangement uses TRBV5-5 and TRBJ2-3; D remains ambiguous. Germline V gene lookup returns CDR1 SGHKS and CDR2 YYEKEE (reference sequence). V lost 3 bases, J lost 1 base, and 15 bases lay in between. CDR3 length: 16 residues.

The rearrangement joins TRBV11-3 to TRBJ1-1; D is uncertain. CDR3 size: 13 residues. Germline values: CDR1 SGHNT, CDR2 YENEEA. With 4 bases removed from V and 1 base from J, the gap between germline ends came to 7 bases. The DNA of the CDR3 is TGTGCCAGCAGCTCAGTCGAGAACACTGAAGCTTTCTTT. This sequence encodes CASSSVENTEAFF.

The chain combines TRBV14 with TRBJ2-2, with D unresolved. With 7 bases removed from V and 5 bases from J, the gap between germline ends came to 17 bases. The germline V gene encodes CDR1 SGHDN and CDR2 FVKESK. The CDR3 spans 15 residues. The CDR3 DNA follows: TGTGCCAGCACCCCAGCGATGGCGGAAACCGGGGAGCTGTTTTTT. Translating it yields CASTPAMAETGELFF. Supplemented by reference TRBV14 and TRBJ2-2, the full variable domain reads EAGVTQFPSHSVIEKGQTVTLRCDPISGHDNLYWYRRVMGKEIKFLLHFVKESKQDESGMPNNRFLAERTGGTYSTLKVQPAELEDSGVYFCASTPAMAETGELFFGEGSRLTVL.

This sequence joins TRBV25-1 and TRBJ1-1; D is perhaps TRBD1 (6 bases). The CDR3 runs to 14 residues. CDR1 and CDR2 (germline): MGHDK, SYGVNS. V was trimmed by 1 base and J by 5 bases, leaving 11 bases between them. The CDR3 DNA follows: TGTGCCAGCAGTGAATCTGGGACATGGACTGAAGCTTTCTTT. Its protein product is CASSESGTWTEAFF.

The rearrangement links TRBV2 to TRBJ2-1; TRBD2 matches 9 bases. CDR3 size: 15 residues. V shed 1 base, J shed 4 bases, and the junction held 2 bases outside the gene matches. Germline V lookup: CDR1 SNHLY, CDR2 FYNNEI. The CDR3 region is CASSEGLAGYNEQFF. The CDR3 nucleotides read TGTGCCAGCAGTGAAGGCCTAGCGGGGTACAATGAGCAGTTCTTC.

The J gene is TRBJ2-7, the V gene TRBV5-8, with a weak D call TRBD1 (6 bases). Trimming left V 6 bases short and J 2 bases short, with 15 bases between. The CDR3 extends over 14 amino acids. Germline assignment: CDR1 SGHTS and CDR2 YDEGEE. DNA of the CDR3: TGTGCCAGCACCCCTCAGGGGATCCCCTACGAGCAGTACTTC. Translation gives CASTPQGIPYEQYF.

CDR3 DNA: TGTGCCAGCAGCGAAAAGGGACAGGGGTTTCAAAATGAGCAGTTCTTC. It encodes CASSEKGQGFQNEQFF. This chain joins TRBV9 and TRBJ2-1; 10 bases map to TRBD1. J was trimmed by 7 bases and V by 3 bases; bases with no gene match: 10. The CDR3 consists of 16 residues. The V gene's germline CDR1 is SGDLS and CDR2 YYNGEE.

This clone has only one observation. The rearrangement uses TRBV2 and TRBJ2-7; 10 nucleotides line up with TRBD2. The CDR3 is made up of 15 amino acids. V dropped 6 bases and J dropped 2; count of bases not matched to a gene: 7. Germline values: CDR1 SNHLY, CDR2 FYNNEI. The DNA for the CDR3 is TGTGCCAGCAGAGTCAGCGGGGGGGCCGCCTACGAGCAGTACTTC. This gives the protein CASRVSGGAAYEQYF.

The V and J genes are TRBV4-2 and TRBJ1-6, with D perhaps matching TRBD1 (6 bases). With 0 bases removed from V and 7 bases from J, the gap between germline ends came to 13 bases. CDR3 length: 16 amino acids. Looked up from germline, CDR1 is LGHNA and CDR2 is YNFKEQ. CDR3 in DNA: TGTGCCAGCAGCCAAGAACCGTCCACAGGGAATTCACCCCTCCACTTT. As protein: CASSQEPSTGNSPLHF.

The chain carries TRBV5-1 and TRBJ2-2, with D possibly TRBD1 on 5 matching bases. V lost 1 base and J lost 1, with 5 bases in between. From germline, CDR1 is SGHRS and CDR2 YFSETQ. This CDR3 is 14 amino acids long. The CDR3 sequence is CASSLQGNTGELFF. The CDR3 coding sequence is TGCGCCAGCAGCTTGCAGGGGAACACCGGGGAGCTGTTTTTT.

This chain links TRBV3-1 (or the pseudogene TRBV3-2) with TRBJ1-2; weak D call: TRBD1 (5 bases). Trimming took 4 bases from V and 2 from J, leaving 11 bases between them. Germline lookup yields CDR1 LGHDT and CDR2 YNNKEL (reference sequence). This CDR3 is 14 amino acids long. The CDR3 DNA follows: TGTGCCAGCAGCCCCGGCCCAGGGAACTATGGCTACACCTTC. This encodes CASSPGPGNYGYTF.

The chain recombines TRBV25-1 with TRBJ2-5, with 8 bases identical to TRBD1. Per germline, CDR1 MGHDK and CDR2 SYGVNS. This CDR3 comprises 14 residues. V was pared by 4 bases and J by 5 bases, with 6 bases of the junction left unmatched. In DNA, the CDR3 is TGTGCCAGCAGTGGCCGGGACAGGCGGGAGACCCAGTACTTC. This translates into CASSGRDRRETQYF.

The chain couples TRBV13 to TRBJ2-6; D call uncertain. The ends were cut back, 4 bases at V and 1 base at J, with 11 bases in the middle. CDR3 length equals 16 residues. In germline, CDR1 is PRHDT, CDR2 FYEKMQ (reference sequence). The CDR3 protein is CASSSPTLSGANVLTF. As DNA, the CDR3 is TGTGCCAGCAGCTCTCCGACTTTATCTGGGGCCAACGTCCTGACTTTC.

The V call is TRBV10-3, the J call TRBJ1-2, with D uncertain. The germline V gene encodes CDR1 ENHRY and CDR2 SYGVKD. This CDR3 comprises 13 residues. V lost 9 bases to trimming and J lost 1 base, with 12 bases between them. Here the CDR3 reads CAITDGGNYGYTF. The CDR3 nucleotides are TGTGCCATAACCGACGGAGGTAACTATGGCTACACCTTC.

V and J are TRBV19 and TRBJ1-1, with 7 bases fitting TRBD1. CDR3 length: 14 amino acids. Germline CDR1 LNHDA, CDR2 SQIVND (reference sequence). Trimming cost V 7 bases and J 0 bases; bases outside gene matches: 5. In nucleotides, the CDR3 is TGTGCCAGTACCGACAGGGTAGTGAACACTGAAGCTTTCTTT. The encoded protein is CASTDRVVNTEAFF.

CDR3 coding DNA: TGTGCCAGCATCAGGACAGGGGGGCAAAACGAGCAGTACTTC. Amino acids: CASIRTGGQNEQYF. The chain uses TRBV2 and TRBJ2-7; TRBD1 matches at 10 bases. V was pared by 7 bases and J by 5 bases, with 8 bases of the junction left unmatched. From germline, CDR1 is SNHLY and CDR2 FYNNEI. This CDR3 is 14 amino acids long.